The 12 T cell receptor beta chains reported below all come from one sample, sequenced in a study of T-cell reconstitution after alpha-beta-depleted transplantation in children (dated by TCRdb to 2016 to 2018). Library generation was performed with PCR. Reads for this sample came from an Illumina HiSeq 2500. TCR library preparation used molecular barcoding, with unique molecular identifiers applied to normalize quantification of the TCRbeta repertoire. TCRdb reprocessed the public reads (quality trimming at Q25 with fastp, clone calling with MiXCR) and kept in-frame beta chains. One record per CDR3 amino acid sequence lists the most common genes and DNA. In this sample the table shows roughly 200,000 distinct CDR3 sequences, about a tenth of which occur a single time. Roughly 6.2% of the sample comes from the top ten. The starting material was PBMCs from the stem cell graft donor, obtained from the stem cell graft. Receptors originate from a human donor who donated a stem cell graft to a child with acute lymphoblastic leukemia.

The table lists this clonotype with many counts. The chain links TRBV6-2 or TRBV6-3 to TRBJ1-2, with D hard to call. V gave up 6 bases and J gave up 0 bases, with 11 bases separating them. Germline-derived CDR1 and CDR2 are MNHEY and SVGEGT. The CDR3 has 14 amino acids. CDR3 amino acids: CASRQDGANYGYTF. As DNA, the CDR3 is TGTGCCAGCAGGCAGGACGGAGCTAACTATGGCTACACCTTC.

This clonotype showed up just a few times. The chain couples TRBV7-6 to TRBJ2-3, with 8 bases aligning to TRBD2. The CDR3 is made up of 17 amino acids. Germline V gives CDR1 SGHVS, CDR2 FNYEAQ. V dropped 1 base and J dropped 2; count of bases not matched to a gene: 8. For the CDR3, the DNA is TGTGCCAGCAGCTTAGTTGCGGCGGGGGGATTCACAGATACGCAGTATTTT. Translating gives CASSLVAAGGFTDTQYF.

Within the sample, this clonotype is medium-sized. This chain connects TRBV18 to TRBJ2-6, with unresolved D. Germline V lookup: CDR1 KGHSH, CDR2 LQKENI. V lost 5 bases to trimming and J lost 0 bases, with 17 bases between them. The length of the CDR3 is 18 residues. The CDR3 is CASSTALGGDSGANVLTF. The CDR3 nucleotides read TGTGCCAGCTCAACGGCCCTGGGTGGGGACTCTGGGGCCAACGTCCTGACTTTC.

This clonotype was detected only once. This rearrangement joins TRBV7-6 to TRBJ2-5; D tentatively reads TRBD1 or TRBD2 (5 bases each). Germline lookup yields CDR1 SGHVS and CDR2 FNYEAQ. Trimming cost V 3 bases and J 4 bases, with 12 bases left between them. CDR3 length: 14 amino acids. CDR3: CASSLGPRLETQYF. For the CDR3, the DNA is TGTGCCAGCAGCTTGGGACCGCGATTAGAGACCCAGTACTTC.

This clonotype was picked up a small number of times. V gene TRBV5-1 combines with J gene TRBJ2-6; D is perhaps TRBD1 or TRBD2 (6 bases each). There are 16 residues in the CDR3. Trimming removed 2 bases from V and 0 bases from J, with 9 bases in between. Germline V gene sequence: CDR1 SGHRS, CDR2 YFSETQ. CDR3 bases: TGCGCCAGCAGCTTTTCGGGGGCCTCTGGGGCCAACGTCCTGACTTTC. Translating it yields CASSFSGASGANVLTF.

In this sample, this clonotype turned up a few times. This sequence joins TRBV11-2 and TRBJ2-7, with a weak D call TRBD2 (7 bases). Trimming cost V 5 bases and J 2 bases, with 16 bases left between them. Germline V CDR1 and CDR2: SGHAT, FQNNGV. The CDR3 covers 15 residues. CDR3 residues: CASSPGGRATYEQYF. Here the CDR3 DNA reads TGTGCCAGCAGCCCGGGGGGCAGGGCTACCTACGAGCAGTACTTC. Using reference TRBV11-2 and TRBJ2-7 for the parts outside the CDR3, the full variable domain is EAGVAQSPRYKIIEKRQSVAFWCNPISGHATLYWYQQILGQGPKLLIQFQNNGVVDDSQLPKDRFSAERLKGVDSTLKIQPAKLEDSAVYLCASSPGGRATYEQYFGPGTRLTVT.

CDR3 amino acids: CAISESSFTGELFF. CDR3 nucleotides: TGTGCCATCAGTGAGTCCTCGTTCACCGGGGAGCTGTTTTTT. This chain uses TRBV10-3 with TRBJ2-2; D gene unclear. CDR3 length equals 14 residues. V dropped 0 bases and J dropped 4 bases, with 6 bases sitting between them. Germline lookup yields CDR1 ENHRY and CDR2 SYGVKD.

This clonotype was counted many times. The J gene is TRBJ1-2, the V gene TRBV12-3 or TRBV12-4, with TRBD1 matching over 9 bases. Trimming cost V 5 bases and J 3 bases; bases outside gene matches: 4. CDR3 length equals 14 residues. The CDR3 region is CASSKRTGDYGYTF. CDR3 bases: TGTGCCAGCAGTAAACGGACAGGGGACTATGGCTACACCTTC.

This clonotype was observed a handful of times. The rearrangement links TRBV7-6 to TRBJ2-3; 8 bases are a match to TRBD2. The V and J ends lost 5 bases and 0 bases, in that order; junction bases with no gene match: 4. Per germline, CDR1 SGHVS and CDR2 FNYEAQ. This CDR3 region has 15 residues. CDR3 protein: CASSISGGSTDTQYF. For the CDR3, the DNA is TGTGCCAGCAGCATAAGCGGGGGCAGCACAGATACGCAGTATTTT.

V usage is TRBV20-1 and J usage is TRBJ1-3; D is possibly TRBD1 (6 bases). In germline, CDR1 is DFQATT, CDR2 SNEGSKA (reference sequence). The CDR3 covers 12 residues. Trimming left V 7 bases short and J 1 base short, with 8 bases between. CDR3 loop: CSGQESGNTIYF. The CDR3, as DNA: TGCAGTGGACAGGAATCTGGAAACACCATATATTTT.

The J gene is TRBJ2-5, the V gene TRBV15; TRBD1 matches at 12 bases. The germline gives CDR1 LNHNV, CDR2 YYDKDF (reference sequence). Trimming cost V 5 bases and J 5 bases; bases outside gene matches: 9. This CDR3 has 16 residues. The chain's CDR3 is CATSSMGTGGRETQYF. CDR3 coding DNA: TGTGCCACCAGCTCAATGGGGACAGGGGGCCGTGAGACCCAGTACTTC.

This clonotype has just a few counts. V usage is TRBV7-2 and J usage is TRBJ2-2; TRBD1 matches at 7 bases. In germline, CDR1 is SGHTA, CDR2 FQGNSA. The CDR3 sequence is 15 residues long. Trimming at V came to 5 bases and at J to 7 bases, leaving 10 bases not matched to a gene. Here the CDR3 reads CASSPRTGHSGELFF. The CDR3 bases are TGTGCCAGCAGCCCGCGGACAGGCCATAGCGGGGAGCTGTTTTTT.